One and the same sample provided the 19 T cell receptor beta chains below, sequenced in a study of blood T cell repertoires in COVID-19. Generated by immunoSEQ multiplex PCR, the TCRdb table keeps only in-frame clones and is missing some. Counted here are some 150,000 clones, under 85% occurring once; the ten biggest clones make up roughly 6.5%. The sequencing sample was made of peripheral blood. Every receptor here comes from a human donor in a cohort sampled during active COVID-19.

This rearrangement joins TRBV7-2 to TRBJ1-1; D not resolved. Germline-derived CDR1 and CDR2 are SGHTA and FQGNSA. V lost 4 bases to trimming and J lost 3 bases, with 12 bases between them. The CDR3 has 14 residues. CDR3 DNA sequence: TGTGCCAGCAGCTCGCAGTTCGGGGACACTGAAGCTTTCTTT. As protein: CASSSQFGDTEAFF. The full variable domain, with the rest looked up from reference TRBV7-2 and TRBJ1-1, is GAGVSQSPSNKVTEKGKDVELRCDPISGHTALYWYRQSLGQGLEFLIYFQGNSAPDKSGLPSDRFSAERTGGSVSTLTIQRTQQEDSAVYLCASSSQFGDTEAFFGQGTRLTVV.

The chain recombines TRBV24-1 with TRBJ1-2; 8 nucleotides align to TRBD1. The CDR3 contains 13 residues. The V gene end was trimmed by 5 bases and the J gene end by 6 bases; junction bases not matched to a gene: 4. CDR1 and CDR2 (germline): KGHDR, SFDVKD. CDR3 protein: CATSVGQGNGYTF. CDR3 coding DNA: TGTGCCACCAGTGTAGGACAGGGAAATGGCTACACCTTC.

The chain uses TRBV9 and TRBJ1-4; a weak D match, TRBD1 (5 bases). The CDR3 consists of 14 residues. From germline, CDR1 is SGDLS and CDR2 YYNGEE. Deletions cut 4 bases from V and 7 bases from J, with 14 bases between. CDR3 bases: TGTGCCAGCAGCCCAGGGTCGGTCGGTGAAAAACTGTTTTTT. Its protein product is CASSPGSVGEKLFF.

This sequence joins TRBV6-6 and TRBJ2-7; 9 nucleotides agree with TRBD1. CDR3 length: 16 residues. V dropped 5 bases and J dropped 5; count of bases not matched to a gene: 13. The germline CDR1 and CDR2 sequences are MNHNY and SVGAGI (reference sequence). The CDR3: CASSIRSRDRADEQYF. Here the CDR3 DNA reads TGTGCCAGCAGTATACGGTCCCGGGACAGGGCCGACGAGCAGTACTTC.

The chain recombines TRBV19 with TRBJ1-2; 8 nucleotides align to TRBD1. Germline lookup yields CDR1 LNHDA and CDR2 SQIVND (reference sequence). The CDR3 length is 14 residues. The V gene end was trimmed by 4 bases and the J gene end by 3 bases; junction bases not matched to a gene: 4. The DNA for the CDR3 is TGTGCCAGTAGTACGGACAGGGCCCACTATGGCTACACCTTC. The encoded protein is CASSTDRAHYGYTF.

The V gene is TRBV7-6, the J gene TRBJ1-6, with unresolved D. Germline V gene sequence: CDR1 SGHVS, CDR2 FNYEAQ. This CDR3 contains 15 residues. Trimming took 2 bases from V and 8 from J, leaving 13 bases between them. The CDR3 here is CASSLRTRGDSPLHF. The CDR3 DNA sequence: TGTGCCAGCAGCTTAAGGACGCGGGGTGATTCACCCCTCCACTTT. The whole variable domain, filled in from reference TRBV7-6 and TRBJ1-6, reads GAGVSQSPRYKVTKRGQDVALRCDPISGHVSLYWYRQALGQGPEFLTYFNYEAQQDKSGLPNDRFSAERPEGSISTLTIQRTEQRDSAMYRCASSLRTRGDSPLHFGNGTRLTVT.

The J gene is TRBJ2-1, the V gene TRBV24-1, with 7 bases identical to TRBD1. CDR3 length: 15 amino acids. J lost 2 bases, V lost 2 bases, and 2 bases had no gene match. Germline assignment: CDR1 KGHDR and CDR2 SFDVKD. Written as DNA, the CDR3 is TGTGCCACCAGTGATTCGGGACAGACCTACAATGAGCAGTTCTTC. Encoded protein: CATSDSGQTYNEQFF.

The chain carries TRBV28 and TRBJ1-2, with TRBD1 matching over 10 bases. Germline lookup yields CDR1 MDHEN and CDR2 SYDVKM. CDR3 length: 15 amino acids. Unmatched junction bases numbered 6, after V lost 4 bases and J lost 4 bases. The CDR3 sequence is CASSSGTGALYGYTF. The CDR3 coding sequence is TGTGCCAGCAGTTCAGGGACAGGGGCTCTCTATGGCTACACCTTC.

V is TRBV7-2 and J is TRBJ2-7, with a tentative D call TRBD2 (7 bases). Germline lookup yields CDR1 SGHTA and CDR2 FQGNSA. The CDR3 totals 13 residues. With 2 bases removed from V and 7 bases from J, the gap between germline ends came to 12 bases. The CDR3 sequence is CASSLKGGQEQYF. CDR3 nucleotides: TGTGCCAGCAGCTTAAAGGGGGGGCAGGAGCAGTACTTC.

For the CDR3, the DNA is TGCGCCAGCAGCGGTTCAGGGTCGCACACTGAAGCTTTCTTT. This sequence encodes CASSGSGSHTEAFF. This chain joins TRBV5-1 and TRBJ1-1; possible D gene TRBD1, 5 bases. V lost 4 bases and J lost 3, with 13 bases in between. The germline V gene encodes CDR1 SGHRS and CDR2 YFSETQ. The CDR3 is 14 amino acids.

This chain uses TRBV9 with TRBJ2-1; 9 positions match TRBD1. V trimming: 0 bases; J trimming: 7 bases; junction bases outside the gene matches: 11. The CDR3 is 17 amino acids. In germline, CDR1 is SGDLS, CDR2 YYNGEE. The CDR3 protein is CASSVVPGGQGGNEQFF. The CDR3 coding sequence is TGTGCCAGCAGCGTAGTCCCCGGGGGACAGGGAGGGAATGAGCAGTTCTTC.

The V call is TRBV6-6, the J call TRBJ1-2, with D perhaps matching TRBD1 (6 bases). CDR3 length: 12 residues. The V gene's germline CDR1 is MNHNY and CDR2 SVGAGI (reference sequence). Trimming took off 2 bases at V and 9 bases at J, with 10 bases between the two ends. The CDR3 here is CASSYGQGSYTF. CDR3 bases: TGTGCCAGCAGTTACGGGCAGGGGAGCTACACCTTC.

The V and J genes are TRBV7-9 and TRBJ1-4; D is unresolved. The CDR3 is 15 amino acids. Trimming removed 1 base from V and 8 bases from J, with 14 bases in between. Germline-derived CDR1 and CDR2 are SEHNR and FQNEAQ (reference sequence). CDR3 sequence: CASSLVEQLAEKLFF. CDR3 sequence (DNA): TGTGCCAGCAGCTTAGTCGAACAGCTCGCCGAAAAACTGTTTTTT.

CDR3 loop: CASSLMAQETQYF. CDR3 bases: TGTGCCAGCAGTTTAATGGCCCAAGAGACCCAGTACTTC. The chain has TRBV12-3 or TRBV12-4 and TRBJ2-5; D call uncertain. Trimming pared 2 bases from V and 1 base from J, leaving 5 bases between. The CDR3 totals 13 residues.

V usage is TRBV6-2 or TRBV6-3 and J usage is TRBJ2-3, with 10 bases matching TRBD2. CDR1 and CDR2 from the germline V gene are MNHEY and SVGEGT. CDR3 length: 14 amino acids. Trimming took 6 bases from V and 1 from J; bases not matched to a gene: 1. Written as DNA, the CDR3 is TGTGCCAGCAGCGGACTAGCGGGCACAGATACGCAGTATTTT. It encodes CASSGLAGTDTQYF.

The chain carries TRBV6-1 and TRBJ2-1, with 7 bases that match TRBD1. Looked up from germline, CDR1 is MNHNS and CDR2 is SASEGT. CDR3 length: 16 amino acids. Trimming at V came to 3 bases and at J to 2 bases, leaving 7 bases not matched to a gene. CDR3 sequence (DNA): TGTGCCAGCAGTGATAGTAGAGGGGGCCCCTACAATGAGCAGTTCTTC. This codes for CASSDSRGGPYNEQFF.

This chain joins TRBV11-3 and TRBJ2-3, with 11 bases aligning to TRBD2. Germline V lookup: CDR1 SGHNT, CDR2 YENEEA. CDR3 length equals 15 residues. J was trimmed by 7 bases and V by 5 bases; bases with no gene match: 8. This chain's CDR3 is CASSISGGARNTQYF. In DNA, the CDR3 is TGTGCCAGCAGCATTAGCGGGGGGGCCCGTAATACGCAGTATTTT. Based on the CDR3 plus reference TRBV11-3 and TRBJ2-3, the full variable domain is EAGVVQSPRYKIIEKKQPVAFWCNPISGHNTLYWYLQNLGQGPELLIRYENEEAVDDSQLPKDRFSAERLKGVDSTLKIQPAELGDSAVYLCASSISGGARNTQYFGPGTRLTVL.

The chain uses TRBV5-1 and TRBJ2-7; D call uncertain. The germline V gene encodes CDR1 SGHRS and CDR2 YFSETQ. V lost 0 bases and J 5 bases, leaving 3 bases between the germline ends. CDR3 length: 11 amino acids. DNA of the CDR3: TGCGCCAGCAGCTTGGCAGACGAGCAGTACTTC. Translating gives CASSLADEQYF.

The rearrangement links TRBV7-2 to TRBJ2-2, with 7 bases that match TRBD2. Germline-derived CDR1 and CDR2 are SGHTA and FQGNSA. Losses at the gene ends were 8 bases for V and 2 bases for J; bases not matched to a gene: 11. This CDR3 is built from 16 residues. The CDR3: CASSPPGGTNTGELFF. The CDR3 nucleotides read TGTGCCAGCTCGCCGCCCGGGGGGACTAACACCGGGGAGCTGTTTTTT.